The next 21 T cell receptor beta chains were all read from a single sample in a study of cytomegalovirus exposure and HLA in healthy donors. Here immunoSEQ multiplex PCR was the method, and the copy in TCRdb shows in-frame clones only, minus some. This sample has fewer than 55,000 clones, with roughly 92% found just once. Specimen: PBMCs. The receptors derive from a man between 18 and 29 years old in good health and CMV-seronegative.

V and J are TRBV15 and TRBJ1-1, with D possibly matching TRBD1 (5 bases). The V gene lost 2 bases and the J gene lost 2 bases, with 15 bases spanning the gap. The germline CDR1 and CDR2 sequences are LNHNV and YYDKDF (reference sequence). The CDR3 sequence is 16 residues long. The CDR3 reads CATSRPFLGLNTEAFF. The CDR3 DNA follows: TGTGCCACCAGCAGACCTTTTTTGGGACTTAACACTGAAGCTTTCTTT.

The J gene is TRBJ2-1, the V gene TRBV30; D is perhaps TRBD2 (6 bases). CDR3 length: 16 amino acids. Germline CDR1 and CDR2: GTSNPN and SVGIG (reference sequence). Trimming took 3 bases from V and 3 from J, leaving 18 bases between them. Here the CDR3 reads CAWSHRDSHYYNEQFF. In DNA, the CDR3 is TGTGCCTGGAGCCACCGGGACTCCCATTACTACAATGAGCAGTTCTTC.

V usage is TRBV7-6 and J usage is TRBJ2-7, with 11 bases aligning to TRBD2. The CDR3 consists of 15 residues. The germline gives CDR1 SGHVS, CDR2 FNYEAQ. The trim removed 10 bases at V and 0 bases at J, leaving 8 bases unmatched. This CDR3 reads CATDSGTSGSYEQYF. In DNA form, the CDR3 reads TGTGCCACAGATTCCGGGACTAGCGGCTCCTACGAGCAGTACTTC.

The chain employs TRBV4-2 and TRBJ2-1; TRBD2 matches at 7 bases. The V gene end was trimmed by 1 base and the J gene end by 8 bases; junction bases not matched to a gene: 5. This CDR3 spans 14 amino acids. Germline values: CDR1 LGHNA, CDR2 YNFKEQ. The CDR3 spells CASSQGLAVYEQFF. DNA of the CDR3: TGTGCCAGCAGCCAAGGACTAGCCGTATATGAGCAGTTCTTC.

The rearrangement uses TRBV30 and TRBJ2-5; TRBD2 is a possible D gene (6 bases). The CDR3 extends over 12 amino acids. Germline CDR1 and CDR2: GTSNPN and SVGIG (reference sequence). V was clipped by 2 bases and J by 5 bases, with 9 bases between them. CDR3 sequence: CAWSRGGETQYF. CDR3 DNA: TGTGCCTGGAGTAGGGGAGGCGAGACCCAGTACTTC.

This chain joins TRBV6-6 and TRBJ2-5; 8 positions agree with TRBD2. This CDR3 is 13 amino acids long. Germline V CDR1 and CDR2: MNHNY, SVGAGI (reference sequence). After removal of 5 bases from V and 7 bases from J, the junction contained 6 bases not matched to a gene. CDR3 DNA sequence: TGTGCCAGCAGTAGCGGGAGAATGGGGACCCAGTACTTC. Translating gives CASSSGRMGTQYF.

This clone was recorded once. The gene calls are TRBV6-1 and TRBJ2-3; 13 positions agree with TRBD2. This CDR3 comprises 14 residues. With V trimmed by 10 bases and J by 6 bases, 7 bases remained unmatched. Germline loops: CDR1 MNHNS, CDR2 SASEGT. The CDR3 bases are TGTGCCATCCAATGGACTAGCGGGAGTGATACGCAGTATTTT. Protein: CAIQWTSGSDTQYF.

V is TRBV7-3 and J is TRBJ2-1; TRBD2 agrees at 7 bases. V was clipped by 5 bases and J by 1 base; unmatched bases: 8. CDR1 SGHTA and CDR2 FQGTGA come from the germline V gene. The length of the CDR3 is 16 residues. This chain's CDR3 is CASSPLGGGSYNEQFF. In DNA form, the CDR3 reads TGTGCCAGCAGCCCGCTGGGGGGAGGGTCCTACAATGAGCAGTTCTTC.

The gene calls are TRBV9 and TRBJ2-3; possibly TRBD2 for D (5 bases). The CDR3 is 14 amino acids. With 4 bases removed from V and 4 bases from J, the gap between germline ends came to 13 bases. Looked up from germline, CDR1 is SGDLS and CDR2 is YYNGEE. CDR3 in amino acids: CASSQEIGADTQYF. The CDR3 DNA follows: TGTGCCAGCAGCCAGGAGATCGGGGCAGATACGCAGTATTTT. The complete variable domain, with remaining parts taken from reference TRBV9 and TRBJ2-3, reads DSGVTQTPKHLITATGQRVTLRCSPRSGDLSVYWYQQSLDQGLQFLIQYYNGEERAKGNILERFSAQQFPDLHSELNLSSLELGDSALYFCASSQEIGADTQYFGPGTRLTVL.

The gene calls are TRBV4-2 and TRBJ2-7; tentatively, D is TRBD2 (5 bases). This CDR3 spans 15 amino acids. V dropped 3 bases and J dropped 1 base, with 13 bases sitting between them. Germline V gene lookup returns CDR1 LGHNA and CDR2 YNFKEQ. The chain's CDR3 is CASSHSFRGSYEQYF. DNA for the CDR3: TGTGCCAGCAGCCACTCCTTCCGCGGGTCCTACGAGCAGTACTTC.

The CDR3, as DNA: TGTGCCAGCAGCAACAGGGGGCCAAGCAATCAGCCCCAGCATTTT. It yields the protein CASSNRGPSNQPQHF. The chain links TRBV28 to TRBJ1-5; TRBD1 agrees at 9 bases. V dropped 6 bases and J dropped 1; count of bases not matched to a gene: 4. The germline V gene has CDR1 MDHEN and CDR2 SYDVKM. The CDR3 consists of 15 residues.

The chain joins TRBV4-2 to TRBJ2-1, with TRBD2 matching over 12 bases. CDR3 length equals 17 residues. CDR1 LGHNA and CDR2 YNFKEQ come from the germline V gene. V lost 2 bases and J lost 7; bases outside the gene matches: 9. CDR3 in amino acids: CASSQRTSGMARNEQFF. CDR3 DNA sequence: TGTGCCAGCAGCCAACGGACTAGCGGGATGGCCAGGAATGAGCAGTTCTTC.

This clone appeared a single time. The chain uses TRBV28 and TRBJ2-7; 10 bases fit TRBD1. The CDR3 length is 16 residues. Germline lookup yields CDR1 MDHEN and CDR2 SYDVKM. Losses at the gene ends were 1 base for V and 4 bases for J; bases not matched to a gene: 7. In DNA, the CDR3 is TGTGCCAGCAGTTTATTGGGGGGACAGGGGCTATACGAGCAGTACTTC. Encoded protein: CASSLLGGQGLYEQYF.

The CDR3 DNA sequence: TGTGCCATCAGTGAGCGTAAGGGGCCCTACAATGAGCAGTTCTTC. Translation: CAISERKGPYNEQFF. The chain couples TRBV10-3 to TRBJ2-1; a possible D gene is TRBD1 (5 bases). With 2 bases removed from V and 2 bases from J, the gap between germline ends came to 10 bases. The CDR3 consists of 15 residues. Germline assignment: CDR1 ENHRY and CDR2 SYGVKD.

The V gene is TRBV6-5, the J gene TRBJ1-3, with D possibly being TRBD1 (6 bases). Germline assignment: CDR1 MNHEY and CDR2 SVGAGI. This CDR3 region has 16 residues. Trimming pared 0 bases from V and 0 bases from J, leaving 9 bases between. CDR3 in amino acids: CASSYSQGISGNTIYF. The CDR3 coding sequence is TGTGCCAGCAGTTACTCGCAGGGGATCTCTGGAAACACCATATATTTT.

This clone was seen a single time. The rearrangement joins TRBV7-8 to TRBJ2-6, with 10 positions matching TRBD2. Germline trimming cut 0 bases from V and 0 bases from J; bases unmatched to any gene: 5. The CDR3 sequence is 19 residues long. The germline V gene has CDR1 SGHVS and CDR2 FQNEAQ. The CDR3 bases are TGTGCCAGCAGCTTAGCAACGGGACTAGCGTCCTCTGGGGCCAACGTCCTGACTTTC. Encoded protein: CASSLATGLASSGANVLTF. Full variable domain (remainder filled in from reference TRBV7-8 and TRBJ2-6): GAGVSQSPRYKVAKRGQDVALRCDPISGHVSLFWYQQALGQGPEFLTYFQNEAQLDKSGLPSDRFFAERPEGSVSTLKIQRTQQEDSAVYLCASSLATGLASSGANVLTFGAGSRLTVL.

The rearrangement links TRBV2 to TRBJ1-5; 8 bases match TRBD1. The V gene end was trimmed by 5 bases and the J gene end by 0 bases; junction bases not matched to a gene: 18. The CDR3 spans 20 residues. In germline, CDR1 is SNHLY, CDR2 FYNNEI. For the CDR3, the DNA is TGTGCCAGCAGTTATCGGGACAGGTGGGATTTAAATTATAGCAATCAGCCCCAGCATTTT. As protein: CASSYRDRWDLNYSNQPQHF. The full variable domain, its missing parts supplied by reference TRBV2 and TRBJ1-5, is EPEVTQTPSHQVTQMGQEVILRCVPISNHLYFYWYRQILGQKVEFLVSFYNNEISEKSEIFDDQFSVERPDGSNFTLKIRSTKLEDSAMYFCASSYRDRWDLNYSNQPQHFGDGTRLSIL.

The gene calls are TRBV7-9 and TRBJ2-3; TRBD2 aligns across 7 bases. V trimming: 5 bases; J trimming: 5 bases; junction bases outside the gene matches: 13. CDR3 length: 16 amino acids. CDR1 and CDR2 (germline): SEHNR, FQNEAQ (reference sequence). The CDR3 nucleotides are TGTGCCAGCAGCCGCCCAGGCGGGAGATGGCGAGATACGCAGTATTTT. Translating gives CASSRPGGRWRDTQYF.

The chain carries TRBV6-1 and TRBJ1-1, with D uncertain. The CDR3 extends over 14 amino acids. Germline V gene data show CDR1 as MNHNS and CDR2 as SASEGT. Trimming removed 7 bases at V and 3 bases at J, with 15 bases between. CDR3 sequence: CASTYVWSDTEAFF. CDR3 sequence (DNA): TGTGCCAGCACCTACGTTTGGTCGGACACTGAAGCTTTCTTT.

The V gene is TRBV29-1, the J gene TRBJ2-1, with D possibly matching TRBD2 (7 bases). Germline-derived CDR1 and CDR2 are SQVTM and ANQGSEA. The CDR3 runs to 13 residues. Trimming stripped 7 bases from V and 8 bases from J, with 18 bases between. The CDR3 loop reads CSAPKGGVYEQFF. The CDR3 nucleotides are TGCAGCGCCCCCAAGGGGGGGGTCTATGAGCAGTTCTTC.

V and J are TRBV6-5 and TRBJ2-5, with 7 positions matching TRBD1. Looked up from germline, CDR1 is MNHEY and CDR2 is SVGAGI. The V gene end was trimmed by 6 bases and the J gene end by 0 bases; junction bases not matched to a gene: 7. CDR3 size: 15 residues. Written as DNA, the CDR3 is TGTGCCAGCAGCCCCAGGACAGGAAACCAAGAGACCCAGTACTTC. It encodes CASSPRTGNQETQYF.